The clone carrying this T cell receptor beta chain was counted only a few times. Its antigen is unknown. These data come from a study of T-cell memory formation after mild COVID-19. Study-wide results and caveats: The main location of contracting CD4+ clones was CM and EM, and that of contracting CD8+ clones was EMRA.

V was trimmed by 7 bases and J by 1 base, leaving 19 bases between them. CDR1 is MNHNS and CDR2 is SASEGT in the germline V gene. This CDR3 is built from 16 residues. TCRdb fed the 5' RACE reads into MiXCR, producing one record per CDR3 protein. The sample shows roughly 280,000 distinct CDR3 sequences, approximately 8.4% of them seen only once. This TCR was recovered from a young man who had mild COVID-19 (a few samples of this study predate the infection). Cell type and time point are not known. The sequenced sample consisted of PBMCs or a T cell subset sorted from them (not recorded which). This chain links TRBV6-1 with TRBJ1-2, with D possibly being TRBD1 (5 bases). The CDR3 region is CASIPGRGLFNYGYTF. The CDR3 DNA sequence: TGTGCCAGCATTCCGGGACGCGGCCTCTTTAACTATGGCTACACCTTC.